The next 31 T cell receptor beta chains were all read from a single sample in a study of T cells in women clearing cervical HPV infection. The data were produced by immunoSEQ multiplex PCR, yet TCRdb's version contains in-frame clones alone and is incomplete. In all, the sample yields about 21,000 clones. Material for sequencing was blood buffy coat. Source of these receptors: a woman between 18 and 70 years old with a cervical HPV16 infection that either progressed to CIN3+ or cleared (not recorded which).

Details on this clone: The CDR3 extends 3 residues past the end of the read, so its final part is completed from the germline J gene. The chain combines TRBV7-2 with TRBJ2-5; D not certain. There are 12 residues in the CDR3. Germline V gene data show CDR1 as SGHTA and CDR2 as FQGNSA. With 5 bases removed from V and 1 base from J, the gap between germline ends came to 5 bases. Partial CDR3 DNA: TGTGCCAGCAGCCTCCTCCAAGAGACC. This sequence encodes CASSLLQET. The entire CDR3 protein is CASSLLQETQYF.

With respect to this clone: The read ends 3 residues before the CDR3 terminus; that terminus is restored from the germline J gene. The V and J genes are TRBV30 and TRBJ2-7; tentative D call: TRBD2 (5 bases). This CDR3 contains 14 residues. Trimming left V 2 bases short and J 0 bases short, with 11 bases between. Germline lookup yields CDR1 GTSNPN and CDR2 SVGIG (reference sequence). The chain's CDR3 is CAWSRSGFSYEQYF. The part of the CDR3 DNA that was read is TGTGCCTGGAGTCGGAGCGGTTTCTCCTACGAG.

On this clone: The read ends 3 residues before the CDR3 terminus; that terminus is restored from the germline J gene. The rearrangement links TRBV5-1 to TRBJ2-2; 8 bases line up with TRBD1. Trimming cost V 4 bases and J 2 bases; bases outside gene matches: 1. Per germline, CDR1 SGHRS and CDR2 YFSETQ. CDR3 length equals 14 residues. CDR3 DNA, as far as it was read: TGCGCCAGCAGCCCAGGGGGCAACACCGGGGAG. Amino acid sequence: CASSPGGNTGE. The CDR3 as a whole reads CASSPGGNTGELFF. The full variable domain, with the rest looked up from reference TRBV5-1 and TRBJ2-2, is KAGVTQTPRYLIKTRGQQVTLSCSPISGHRSVSWYQQTPGQGLQFLFEYFSETQRNKGNFPGRFSGRQFSNSRSEMNVSTLELGDSALYLCASSPGGNTGELFFGEGSRLTVL.

As to this clone: The read terminates 3 residues ahead of where the CDR3 ends, so the germline J gene completes it. The V gene is TRBV2, the J gene TRBJ2-7; TRBD1 agrees at 8 bases. The J segment lost 5 bases and the V segment lost 6 bases, leaving 12 bases of the junction unmatched. The CDR3 length is 15 residues. Germline V gives CDR1 SNHLY, CDR2 FYNNEI. CDR3: CASSLTGTGPHEQYF. The sequenced CDR3 bases are TGTGCCAGCAGCCTCACAGGGACAGGACCCCACGAG.

Note on this clone: The CDR3 goes on 3 residues after the read ends, and that part is filled in from the germline J gene. The chain recombines TRBV29-1 with TRBJ2-7; TRBD2 matches at 15 bases. Germline values: CDR1 SQVTM, CDR2 ANQGSEA. Germline trimming cut 6 bases from V and 4 bases from J; bases unmatched to any gene: 10. The CDR3 length is 16 residues. CDR3 DNA, as far as it was read: TGCAGCGTAGCTGGACTAGCGGGAGGGAAACGTTACGAG. Amino acids: CSVAGLAGGKRYE. From start to end, the CDR3 is CSVAGLAGGKRYEQYF.

Points on this clone: The CDR3 is cut off 3 residues early in the read; its end comes from the germline J gene. The chain combines TRBV12-5 with TRBJ2-1, with 12 bases lining up with TRBD2. Germline CDR1 is LGHNT and CDR2 is FRNRAP. The CDR3 consists of 17 residues. J gave up 2 bases and V 4 bases, and 6 bases lay outside the gene matches. CDR3 protein: CASGWRASGRAYNEQFF. The CDR3 bases that were read are TGTGCTAGTGGTTGGCGGGCTAGCGGGAGGGCCTACAATGAG.

A remark on this clone: The read is 3 residues too short to cover the CDR3 end, so that end is filled in from the germline J gene. This rearrangement joins TRBV30 to TRBJ1-2, with a possible D match to TRBD1 (5 bases). Trimming removed 3 bases at V and 4 bases at J, with 12 bases between. This CDR3 is 13 amino acids long. CDR1 and CDR2 from the germline V gene are GTSNPN and SVGIG (reference sequence). The CDR3 sequence is CAWRSPGSYGYTF. The sequenced CDR3 bases are TGTGCCTGGAGGTCGCCAGGGAGCTATGGC.

Regarding this clone: The read ends 3 residues before the CDR3 terminus; that terminus is restored from the germline J gene. V usage is TRBV19 and J usage is TRBJ2-1; TRBD2 matches at 10 bases. V dropped 4 bases and J dropped 4; count of bases not matched to a gene: 7. Germline V gene lookup returns CDR1 LNHDA and CDR2 SQIVND (reference sequence). The CDR3 sequence is 16 residues long. Here the CDR3 reads CASSTSAGGPYNEQFF. CDR3 bases read: TGTGCCAGTAGTACCTCAGCGGGAGGGCCGTACAATGAG.

The sequenced part of the CDR3 DNA is TGTGCCAGCACAAAAACAGGGAACACTGAA. It yields the protein CASTKTGNTE. The CDR3, in full, reads CASTKTGNTEAFF. The rearrangement joins TRBV2 to TRBJ1-1; possibly TRBD1 for D (5 bases). The read terminates 3 residues ahead of where the CDR3 ends, so the germline J gene completes it. V lost 7 bases, J lost 1 base, and 10 bases lay in between. CDR1 SNHLY and CDR2 FYNNEI come from the germline V gene. The CDR3 consists of 13 residues.

Points on this clone: From the germline J gene comes the end of the CDR3, since the read stops 3 residues before it. V and J are TRBV5-1 and TRBJ2-5, with TRBD2 as a possible D gene (5 bases). V was cut by 6 bases and J by 5 bases, with 11 bases left in between. The V gene's germline CDR1 is SGHRS and CDR2 YFSETQ. The CDR3 spans 12 residues. Partial CDR3 DNA: TGCGCCAGCACTATTACGGGGGAGACC. Translating it yields CASTITGET. The full CDR3 is CASTITGETQYF.

A remark on this clone: The read ends 3 residues shy of where the CDR3 ends; the end is completed using the germline J gene. The chain combines TRBV20-1 with TRBJ2-7; TRBD2 is a possible D gene (6 bases). The V gene's germline CDR1 is DFQATT and CDR2 SNEGSKA (reference sequence). V was cut by 2 bases and J by 4 bases, with 18 bases left in between. The CDR3 totals 15 residues. Here the CDR3 reads CSARKDYSAPYEQYF. Incomplete CDR3 DNA: TGCAGTGCTAGAAAGGACTATTCCGCCCCTTACGAG.

As for this clone: The read stops 3 residues short of the end of the CDR3; the missing end is completed from the germline J gene. The chain employs TRBV18 and TRBJ2-1; 7 positions agree with TRBD1. Germline CDR1 and CDR2: KGHSH and LQKENI. V shed 5 bases, J shed 1 base, and the junction held 5 bases outside the gene matches. This CDR3 is 15 amino acids long. The CDR3 protein is CASSLQGSSYNEQFF. The part of the CDR3 DNA that was read is TGTGCCAGCTCATTACAGGGGTCGTCCTACAATGAG.

Note on this clone: The sequence runs out 3 residues before the end of the CDR3; the remainder is reconstructed from the germline J gene. The V call is TRBV11-2, the J call TRBJ1-5; TRBD1 aligns across 7 bases. CDR3 length: 14 amino acids. The V and J ends lost 6 bases and 3 bases, in that order; junction bases with no gene match: 5. Per germline, CDR1 SGHAT and CDR2 FQNNGV. This chain's CDR3 is CASSPTGINQPQHF. CDR3 bases read: TGTGCCAGCAGTCCGACAGGGATCAATCAGCCC.

Regarding this clone: The read terminates 3 residues ahead of where the CDR3 ends, so the germline J gene completes it. This rearrangement joins TRBV20-1 to TRBJ2-2; 9 positions match TRBD2. This CDR3 is 19 amino acids long. Trimming removed 5 bases from V and 1 base from J; junction bases left unmatched: 17. In germline, CDR1 is DFQATT, CDR2 SNEGSKA (reference sequence). CDR3 protein: CSALEIFSLTSGNTGELFF. The sequenced CDR3 bases are TGCAGTGCTCTAGAGATATTTTCCCTGACTAGCGGGAACACCGGGGAG.

About this clone itself: The sequence runs out 3 residues before the end of the CDR3; the remainder is reconstructed from the germline J gene. The chain combines TRBV7-2 with TRBJ2-7; TRBD1 agrees at 9 bases. Germline trimming cut 3 bases from V and 3 bases from J; bases unmatched to any gene: 6. The CDR3 runs to 15 residues. The germline CDR1 and CDR2 sequences are SGHTA and FQGNSA. The CDR3 reads CASSFRDRVNYEQYF. The CDR3 DNA, read in part, is TGTGCCAGCAGCTTCCGGGACAGGGTAAACTACGAG.

With respect to this clone: The CDR3 goes on 3 residues after the read ends, and that part is filled in from the germline J gene. The chain couples TRBV20-1 to TRBJ1-1, with a tentative D call TRBD1 (6 bases). The CDR3 runs 14 residues. V lost 6 bases to trimming and J lost 2 bases, with 16 bases between them. In germline, CDR1 is DFQATT, CDR2 SNEGSKA (reference sequence). The CDR3 loop reads CSAPAQGLNTEAFF. The part of the CDR3 DNA that was read is TGCAGTGCCCCCGCCCAGGGGTTAAACACTGAA.

On this clone: From the germline J gene comes the end of the CDR3, since the read stops 3 residues before it. The chain employs TRBV20-1 and TRBJ1-6; D perhaps matches TRBD1 (6 bases). The V gene's germline CDR1 is DFQATT and CDR2 SNEGSKA (reference sequence). Trimming took 5 bases from V and 8 from J, leaving 10 bases between them. CDR3 length: 12 residues. CDR3 DNA (partial): TGCAGTGCTCGACAGGATCATTCACCC. Translating it yields CSARQDHSP. The full CDR3 protein is CSARQDHSPLHF.

Concerning this clone itself: The CDR3 end falls 3 residues outside the read, so it is completed with the germline J gene. The chain carries TRBV28 and TRBJ1-2, with unresolved D. Germline V gene data show CDR1 as MDHEN and CDR2 as SYDVKM. Between the trimmed V and J ends, which lost 3 bases and 6 bases, there was a span of 8 bases. The CDR3 loop spans 12 amino acids. The chain's CDR3 is CASSFGVDGYTF. The CDR3 bases that were read are TGTGCCAGCAGTTTCGGGGTGGATGGC.

Remarks on this clone: Read sequence stops 3 residues before the CDR3 end, and the germline J gene provides the missing end. The chain recombines TRBV5-1 with TRBJ2-3, with 8 bases aligning to TRBD2. Germline assignment: CDR1 SGHRS and CDR2 YFSETQ. CDR3 size: 18 residues. With V trimmed by 0 bases and J by 0 bases, 9 bases remained unmatched. CDR3 DNA, as far as it was read: TGCGCCAGCAGCTTGGGTGCGGGAGGCCCTTCTAGCACAGATACG. Encoded protein: CASSLGAGGPSSTDT. The entire CDR3 is CASSLGAGGPSSTDTQYF.

As to this clone: The CDR3 end is not reached by the read, which stops 3 residues before it; the germline J gene fills it in. V and J are TRBV18 and TRBJ2-7; TRBD1 matches at 9 bases. V gave up 1 base and J gave up 3 bases; unmatched junction bases: 7. The CDR3 spans 16 residues. Germline-derived CDR1 and CDR2 are KGHSH and LQKENI. CDR3 DNA (partial): TGTGCCAGCTCACCACTGGGCGGGACAGGGTTCTACGAG. It encodes CASSPLGGTGFYE. The complete CDR3 reads CASSPLGGTGFYEQYF.

As regards this clone: The CDR3 extends 3 residues past the end of the read, so its final part is completed from the germline J gene. The rearrangement uses TRBV7-9 and TRBJ2-7; 8 bases line up with TRBD1. Germline-derived CDR1 and CDR2 are SEHNR and FQNEAQ (reference sequence). This CDR3 has 14 residues. V gave up 5 bases and J gave up 2 bases; unmatched junction bases: 5. The CDR3 is CASSRQGLPYEQYF. CDR3 bases read: TGTGCCAGCAGCCGACAGGGGCTACCCTACGAG. The whole variable domain, filled in from reference TRBV7-9 and TRBJ2-7, reads DTGVSQNPRHKITKRGQNVTFRCDPISEHNRLYWYRQTLGQGPEFLTYFQNEAQLEKSRLLSDRFSAERPKGSFSTLEIQRTEQGDSAMYLCASSRQGLPYEQYFGPGTRLTVT.

In regard to this clone: The missing CDR3 end, 3 residues past where the read stops, is filled in from the germline J gene. The V and J genes are TRBV4-1 and TRBJ1-4; 10 bases are a match to TRBD1. The germline V gene encodes CDR1 MGHRA and CDR2 YSYEKL. With 1 base clipped from V and 5 bases from J, the junction kept 1 base outside the gene matches. The CDR3 extends over 15 amino acids. The part of the CDR3 DNA that was read is TGCGCCAGCAGCCAAGGGACAGGGGGAAATGAAAAA. Protein product: CASSQGTGGNEK. The whole CDR3 region reads CASSQGTGGNEKLFF.

As for this clone: Read sequence stops 3 residues before the CDR3 end, and the germline J gene provides the missing end. The gene calls are TRBV29-1 and TRBJ2-5; a possible D gene is TRBD1 (5 bases). Germline values: CDR1 SQVTM, CDR2 ANQGSEA. The CDR3 is 17 amino acids. Trimming shortened V by 1 base and J by 5 bases, and 23 bases separated the two germline ends. This chain's CDR3 is CSVEGGAGYTMGETQYF. The DNA read from the CDR3 is TGCAGCGTTGAAGGGGGCGCAGGTTATACAATGGGGGAGACC.

As regards this clone: Read sequence stops 3 residues before the CDR3 end, and the germline J gene provides the missing end. The chain combines TRBV11-2 with TRBJ1-5; weak D call: TRBD1 (6 bases). The CDR3 length is 15 residues. Germline CDR1 reads SGHAT; CDR2 reads FQNNGV. Trimming pared 5 bases from V and 6 bases from J, leaving 17 bases between. This CDR3 is CASSHMGGAGQPQHF. The CDR3 bases that were read are TGTGCCAGCAGCCATATGGGGGGGGCTGGTCAGCCC.

With respect to this clone: Coverage ceases 3 residues before the CDR3 finishes, and the germline J gene fills in the end. The chain carries TRBV7-9 and TRBJ2-1; 8 bases fit TRBD2. This CDR3 has 15 residues. The germline CDR1 and CDR2 sequences are SEHNR and FQNEAQ (reference sequence). Trimming at V came to 1 base and at J to 4 bases, leaving 3 bases not matched to a gene. The sequenced part of the CDR3 DNA is TGTGCCAGCAGCTTAGGGGCGGGGGGATACAATGAG. It translates to CASSLGAGGYNE. From start to end, the CDR3 is CASSLGAGGYNEQFF.

Of note for this clone: With the read ending 3 residues before the CDR3 end, the germline J gene is used to fill in that end. The rearrangement links TRBV20-1 to TRBJ2-7; no reliable D call. The CDR3 totals 15 residues. Germline V gene sequence: CDR1 DFQATT, CDR2 SNEGSKA (reference sequence). Trimming shortened V by 1 base and J by 0 bases, and 13 bases separated the two germline ends. The CDR3 here is CSARGVGGSSYEQYF. The CDR3 bases that were read are TGCAGTGCTAGAGGTGTTGGCGGAAGCTCCTACGAG.

On this clone itself: The read halts 3 residues ahead of the CDR3 end, with the missing end drawn from the germline J gene. The chain couples TRBV20-1 to TRBJ2-5, with 11 bases aligning to TRBD2. This CDR3 region has 17 residues. The V gene's germline CDR1 is DFQATT and CDR2 SNEGSKA (reference sequence). Trimming at V came to 3 bases and at J to 1 base, leaving 10 bases not matched to a gene. The covered CDR3 bases are TGCAGTGCTAGTAGTCCTAGCGGGGGGCGAACCCAAGAGACC. Encoded protein: CSASSPSGGRTQET. The complete CDR3 sequence is CSASSPSGGRTQETQYF.

The sequenced CDR3 bases are TGCAGTGCTCCCGACCGCGGGAGTACG. The encoded protein is CSAPDRGST. The whole CDR3 protein is CSAPDRGSTQYF. The V and J genes are TRBV20-1 and TRBJ2-3, with 7 bases that match TRBD2. The CDR3 extends 3 residues past the end of the read, so its final part is completed from the germline J gene. J was trimmed by 8 bases and V by 5 bases; bases with no gene match: 7. Germline V gene lookup returns CDR1 DFQATT and CDR2 SNEGSKA (reference sequence). The CDR3 totals 12 residues.

On this clone itself: The read ends 3 residues early relative to the CDR3; the germline J gene fills the gap. The chain links TRBV5-1 to TRBJ2-3, with D possibly being TRBD1 or TRBD2 (5 bases each). CDR3 length equals 16 residues. The germline V and J ends were trimmed by 1 base and 2 bases, with 14 bases remaining between them. Germline CDR1 reads SGHRS; CDR2 reads YFSETQ. The CDR3 spells CASSLRGALITDTQYF. Incomplete CDR3 DNA: TGCGCCAGCAGCTTGAGAGGGGCGCTCATCACAGATACG.

For this clone: With the read ending 3 residues before the CDR3 end, the germline J gene is used to fill in that end. The chain combines TRBV18 with TRBJ1-1; no reliable D call. This CDR3 is built from 13 residues. Germline V lookup: CDR1 KGHSH, CDR2 LQKENI. V was shortened by 4 bases and J by 3 bases, with 9 bases between the two germline ends. This CDR3 is CASSRDGYTEAFF. The sequenced CDR3 bases are TGTGCCAGCTCACGTGACGGGTACACTGAA.

Comment on this clone: The read comes to an end 3 residues before the CDR3 does, leaving the germline J gene to fill in the end. Other DNA sequences within the sample encode an identical CDR3. The chain joins TRBV11-3 to TRBJ2-5; D ambiguous. V lost 1 base, J lost 1 base, and 4 bases lay in between. This CDR3 spans 13 amino acids. CDR1 and CDR2 from the germline V gene are SGHNT and YENEEA. CDR3 region: CASSLGSQETQYF. Partial CDR3 DNA: TGTGCCAGCAGCTTAGGTAGCCAAGAGACC.